The 20 T cell receptor beta chains below all came from one sample that was sequenced in a study of T cell responses to AZD1222 COVID-19 vaccine. Repertoires were generated with immunoSEQ multiplex PCR, while TCRdb's copy carries only in-frame clones and drops some. Here the sample spans about 76,000 clones, around three quarters being singletons. Sequences were derived from peripheral blood, sampled 28 days after the second dose of the MenACWY control vaccine. These receptors all come from an adult who received the MenACWY meningococcal vaccine as a control.

This chain joins TRBV3-1 (or the pseudogene TRBV3-2) and TRBJ2-7; D might be TRBD2 (5 bases). CDR1 is LGHDT, CDR2 YNNKEL, per germline (reference sequence). The V gene lost 0 bases and the J gene lost 9 bases, with 18 bases spanning the gap. The CDR3 extends over 15 amino acids. CDR3 in amino acids: CASSQDHGGFLGQYF. As DNA, the CDR3 is TGTGCCAGCAGCCAAGACCATGGCGGGTTTCTTGGGCAGTACTTC.

The CDR3 DNA reads TGTGCCAGCAGTTATAGGCAGGGAGGCGCTGAAGCTTTCTTT. It specifies CASSYRQGGAEAFF. The J gene is TRBJ1-1, the V gene TRBV6-5; tentatively, D is TRBD1 (5 bases). The CDR3 spans 14 residues. In germline, CDR1 is MNHEY, CDR2 SVGAGI. Trimming cost V 3 bases and J 6 bases, with 14 bases left between them.

The chain links TRBV6-5 to TRBJ1-6, with D tentatively TRBD1 (6 bases). This CDR3 contains 14 residues. The V end lost 6 bases, the J end lost 8 bases, and 14 bases lay between the germline ends. The germline V gene has CDR1 MNHEY and CDR2 SVGAGI. CDR3 in amino acids: CASSVGTIDSPLHF. CDR3 sequence (DNA): TGTGCCAGCAGCGTCGGGACAATTGATTCACCCCTCCACTTT.

Only a few counts were recorded for this clone. The chain combines TRBV28 with TRBJ1-2, with no clear D. Germline V gene data show CDR1 as MDHEN and CDR2 as SYDVKM. Trimming removed 10 bases from V and 2 bases from J, with 8 bases in between. The CDR3 contains 11 residues. CDR3 protein: CATGQNYGYTF. CDR3 bases: TGTGCCACCGGCCAGAACTATGGCTACACCTTC.

This chain connects TRBV15 to TRBJ2-3; D uncertain. Between the trimmed V and J ends, which lost 4 bases and 5 bases, there was a span of 13 bases. Germline V gene lookup returns CDR1 LNHNV and CDR2 YYDKDF (reference sequence). CDR3 length: 14 residues. The CDR3 protein is CATSNLASRDTQYF. The CDR3 DNA sequence: TGTGCCACCAGCAACCTTGCCTCCAGAGATACGCAGTATTTT.

The rearrangement links TRBV5-6 to TRBJ2-6; D may be TRBD1 (6 bases). Germline CDR1 and CDR2: SGHDT and YYEEEE. The CDR3 spans 17 residues. V was cut by 2 bases and J by 4 bases, with 16 bases left in between. CDR3 sequence reads: CASSFSGHAGGANVLTF. CDR3 nucleotides: TGTGCCAGCAGCTTTTCGGGACACGCTGGGGGGGCCAACGTCCTGACTTTC. Full variable domain (remainder filled in from reference TRBV5-6 and TRBJ2-6): DAGVTQSPTHLIKTRGQQVTLRCSPKSGHDTVSWYQQALGQGPQFIFQYYEEEERQRGNFPDRFSGHQFPNYSSELNVNALLLGDSALYLCASSFSGHAGGANVLTFGAGSRLTVL.

The V call is TRBV5-4, the J call TRBJ1-4, with 12 bases lining up with TRBD1. The CDR3 sequence is 17 residues long. Losses at the gene ends were 5 bases for V and 7 bases for J; bases not matched to a gene: 12. The germline gives CDR1 SGHNT, CDR2 YYREEE (reference sequence). The CDR3 DNA follows: TGTGCCAGCAGTCCCGGGACAGGGGGCAATTCTGGTGAAAAACTGTTTTTT. It yields the protein CASSPGTGGNSGEKLFF.

The chain uses TRBV19 and TRBJ1-2, with 9 bases aligning to TRBD1. CDR1 and CDR2 from the germline V gene are LNHDA and SQIVND (reference sequence). The CDR3 loop spans 13 amino acids. After removal of 7 bases from V and 6 bases from J, the junction contained 6 bases not matched to a gene. CDR3 amino acids: CASMRDRVDGYTF. Written as DNA, the CDR3 is TGTGCCAGTATGAGGGACAGGGTTGATGGCTACACCTTC.

The chain links TRBV9 to TRBJ2-3; D is perhaps TRBD2 (6 bases). V was pared by 0 bases and J by 1 base, with 9 bases between. This CDR3 has 15 residues. Germline-derived CDR1 and CDR2 are SGDLS and YYNGEE. The CDR3: CASSVAGGRTDTQYF. The CDR3 DNA sequence: TGTGCCAGCAGCGTAGCCGGGGGACGCACAGATACGCAGTATTTT.

The rearrangement joins TRBV7-2 to TRBJ2-6, with no clear D. Germline CDR1 and CDR2: SGHTA and FQGNSA. This CDR3 has 14 residues. Trimming pared 1 base from V and 3 bases from J, leaving 4 bases between. Written as DNA, the CDR3 is TGTGCCAGCAGCTTAGACTTTGGGGCCAACGTCCTGACTTTC. Translation gives CASSLDFGANVLTF.

The chain is built from TRBV13 and TRBJ1-1, with D tentatively TRBD1 (5 bases). The length of the CDR3 is 12 residues. Trimming removed 5 bases at V and 11 bases at J, with 15 bases between. The germline gives CDR1 PRHDT, CDR2 FYEKMQ (reference sequence). The CDR3 here is CASSPGTGQAFF. CDR3 nucleotides: TGTGCCAGCAGCCCTGGGACGGGTCAGGCTTTCTTT. Using reference TRBV13 and TRBJ1-1 for the parts outside the CDR3, the full variable domain is AAGVIQSPRHLIKEKRETATLKCYPIPRHDTVYWYQQGPGQDPQFLISFYEKMQSDKGSIPDRFSAQQFSDYHSELNMSSLELGDSALYFCASSPGTGQAFFGQGTRLTVV.

The chain has TRBV2 and TRBJ1-5, with D unclear. Between the trimmed V and J ends, which lost 4 bases and 7 bases, there was a span of 11 bases. The germline V gene has CDR1 SNHLY and CDR2 FYNNEI. The CDR3 runs to 13 residues. The CDR3 region has the DNA TGTGCCAGCAGTGTGGCATCTAGGCAGCCCCAGCATTTT. It yields the protein CASSVASRQPQHF.

The chain has TRBV6-5 and TRBJ1-4, with TRBD1 matching over 11 bases. The CDR3 loop spans 14 amino acids. Germline lookup yields CDR1 MNHEY and CDR2 SVGAGI. Germline trimming cut 4 bases from V and 8 bases from J; bases unmatched to any gene: 3. The CDR3 nucleotides read TGTGCCAGCAGTTGGGACAGGGGGAAGGAAAAACTGTTTTTT. Amino acid sequence: CASSWDRGKEKLFF.

The rearrangement links TRBV7-8 to TRBJ1-1, with D unclear. V was shortened by 3 bases and J by 1 base, with 6 bases between the two germline ends. Germline V gives CDR1 SGHVS, CDR2 FQNEAQ. The length of the CDR3 is 13 residues. CDR3 bases: TGTGCCAGCAGCTTCGGAGAGAACACTGAAGCTTTCTTT. Encoded protein: CASSFGENTEAFF.

This clone was found a few times. V usage is TRBV6-5 and J usage is TRBJ1-1, with D unclear. Trimming stripped 0 bases from V and 3 bases from J, with 5 bases between. Germline CDR1 and CDR2: MNHEY and SVGAGI. There are 13 residues in the CDR3. Here the CDR3 reads CASSYSAYTEAFF. CDR3 DNA: TGTGCCAGCAGTTACTCGGCTTACACTGAAGCTTTCTTT.

This rearrangement joins TRBV5-4 to TRBJ2-1; 10 bases align to TRBD1. The CDR3 is 17 residues long. V trimming: 4 bases; J trimming: 4 bases; junction bases outside the gene matches: 11. In germline, CDR1 is SGHNT, CDR2 YYREEE (reference sequence). CDR3 sequence reads: CASSQGQGIIRYNEQFF. The CDR3 region has the DNA TGTGCCAGCAGCCAGGGACAGGGGATTATTCGGTACAATGAGCAGTTCTTC.

The gene calls are TRBV6-6 and TRBJ2-2; D unresolved. V lost 5 bases and J lost 4, with 11 bases in between. Germline V gene sequence: CDR1 MNHNY, CDR2 SVGAGI (reference sequence). This CDR3 region has 14 residues. The DNA for the CDR3 is TGTGCCAGCAGTCCCGGACGGACCACCGGGGAGCTGTTTTTT. Its protein product is CASSPGRTTGELFF.

V usage is TRBV6-1 and J usage is TRBJ2-3; no firm D call. The germline V and J ends were trimmed by 1 base and 2 bases, with 4 bases remaining between them. The CDR3 covers 13 residues. CDR1 MNHNS and CDR2 SASEGT come from the germline V gene. The CDR3 reads CASSEVYTDTQYF. The DNA of the CDR3 is TGTGCCAGCAGTGAAGTGTACACAGATACGCAGTATTTT.

The J gene is TRBJ1-4, the V gene TRBV27, with D unclear. This CDR3 is built from 15 residues. V was trimmed by 7 bases and J by 0 bases, leaving 12 bases between them. Per germline, CDR1 MNHEY and CDR2 SMNVEV (reference sequence). The CDR3 loop reads CASKGSRTTNEKLFF. As DNA, the CDR3 is TGTGCCAGCAAGGGCTCACGAACAACTAATGAAAAACTGTTTTTT. Drawing the rest from reference TRBV27 and TRBJ1-4, the complete variable domain is EAQVTQNPRYLITVTGKKLTVTCSQNMNHEYMSWYRQDPGLGLRQIYYSMNVEVTDKGDVPEGYKVSRKEKRNFPLILESPSPNQTSLYFCASKGSRTTNEKLFFGSGTQLSVL.

The gene calls are TRBV10-1 and TRBJ2-1; the D gene is possibly TRBD2 (6 bases). CDR3 length: 15 residues. The germline CDR1 and CDR2 sequences are WNHNN and SYGVQD (reference sequence). The V and J ends lost 3 bases and 5 bases respectively, with 14 bases between them. CDR3 nucleotides: TGCGCCAGCAGTGAAACCGGGAGTCCGCACAATGAGCAGTTCTTC. Protein: CASSETGSPHNEQFF.